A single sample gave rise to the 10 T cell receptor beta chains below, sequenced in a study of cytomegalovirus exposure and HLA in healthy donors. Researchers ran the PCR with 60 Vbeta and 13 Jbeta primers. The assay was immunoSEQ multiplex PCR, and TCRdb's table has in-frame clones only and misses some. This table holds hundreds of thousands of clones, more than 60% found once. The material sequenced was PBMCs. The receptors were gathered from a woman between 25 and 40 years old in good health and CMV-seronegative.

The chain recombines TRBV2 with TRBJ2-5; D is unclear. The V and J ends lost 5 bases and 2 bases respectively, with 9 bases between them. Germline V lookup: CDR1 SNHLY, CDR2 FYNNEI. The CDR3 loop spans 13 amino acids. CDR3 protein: CASSSWQQETQYF. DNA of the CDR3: TGTGCCAGCAGTTCTTGGCAGCAAGAGACCCAGTACTTC.

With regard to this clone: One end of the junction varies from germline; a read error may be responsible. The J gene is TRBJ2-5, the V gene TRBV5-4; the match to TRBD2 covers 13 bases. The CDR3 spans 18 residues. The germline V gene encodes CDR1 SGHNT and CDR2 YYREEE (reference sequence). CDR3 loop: CAISTGLAGEVGQETQYF. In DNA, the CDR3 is TGTGCCATCAGCACCGGACTAGCGGGAGAGGTAGGACAAGAGACCCAGTACTTC. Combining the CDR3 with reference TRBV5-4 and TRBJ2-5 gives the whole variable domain ETGVTQSPTHLIKTRGQQVTLRCSSQSGHNTVSWYQQALGQGPQFIFQYYREEENGRGNFPPRFSGLQFPNYSSELNVNALELDDSALYLCAISTGLAGEVGQETQYFGPGTRLLVL.

The CDR3 DNA is TGCAGCGGAACTTCTTGGGACAGGGGAGAGACCCAGTACTTC. This codes for CSGTSWDRGETQYF. The V call is TRBV29-1, the J call TRBJ2-5; 10 nucleotides align to TRBD1. The V gene end was trimmed by 7 bases and the J gene end by 4 bases; junction bases not matched to a gene: 9. CDR1 SQVTM and CDR2 ANQGSEA come from the germline V gene. The CDR3 length is 14 residues.

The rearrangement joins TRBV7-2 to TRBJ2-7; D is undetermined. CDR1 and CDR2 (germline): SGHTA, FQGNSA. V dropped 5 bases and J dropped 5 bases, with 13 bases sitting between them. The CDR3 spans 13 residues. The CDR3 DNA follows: TGTGCCAGCAGCCCCCGAGGAGACCACGAGCAGTACTTC. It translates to CASSPRGDHEQYF.

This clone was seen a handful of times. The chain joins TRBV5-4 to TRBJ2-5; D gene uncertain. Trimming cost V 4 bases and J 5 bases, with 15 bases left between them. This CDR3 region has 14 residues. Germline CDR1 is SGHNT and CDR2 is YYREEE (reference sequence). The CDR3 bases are TGTGCCAGCAGCCAGATCGTCACTACCGAGACCCAGTACTTC. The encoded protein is CASSQIVTTETQYF.

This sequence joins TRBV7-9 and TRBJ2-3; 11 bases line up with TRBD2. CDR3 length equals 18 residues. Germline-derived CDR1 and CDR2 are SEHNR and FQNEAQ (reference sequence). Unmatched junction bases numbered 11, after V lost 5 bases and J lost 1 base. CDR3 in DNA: TGTGCCAGCAGCCCCGGGGGTAGCGGGAGGGCCGGCACAGATACGCAGTATTTT. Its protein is CASSPGGSGRAGTDTQYF. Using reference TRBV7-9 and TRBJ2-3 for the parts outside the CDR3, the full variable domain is DTGVSQNPRHKITKRGQNVTFRCDPISEHNRLYWYRQTLGQGPEFLTYFQNEAQLEKSRLLSDRFSAERPKGSFSTLEIQRTEQGDSAMYLCASSPGGSGRAGTDTQYFGPGTRLTVL.

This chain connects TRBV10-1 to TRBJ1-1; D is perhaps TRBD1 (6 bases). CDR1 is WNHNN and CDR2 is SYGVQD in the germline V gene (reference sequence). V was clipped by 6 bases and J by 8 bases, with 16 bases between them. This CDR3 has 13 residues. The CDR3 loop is CASRDSLLGEAFF. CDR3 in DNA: TGCGCCAGCAGGGACAGCCTCCTCGGGGAAGCTTTCTTT.

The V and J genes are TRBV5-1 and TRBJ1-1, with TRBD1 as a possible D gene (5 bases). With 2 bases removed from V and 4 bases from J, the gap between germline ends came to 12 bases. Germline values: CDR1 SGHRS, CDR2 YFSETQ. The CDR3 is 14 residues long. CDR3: CASSFSGPGTEAFF. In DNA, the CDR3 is TGCGCCAGCAGCTTTTCAGGGCCCGGCACTGAAGCTTTCTTT. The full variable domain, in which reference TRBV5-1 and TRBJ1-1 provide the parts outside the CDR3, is KAGVTQTPRYLIKTRGQQVTLSCSPISGHRSVSWYQQTPGQGLQFLFEYFSETQRNKGNFPGRFSGRQFSNSRSEMNVSTLELGDSALYLCASSFSGPGTEAFFGQGTRLTVV.

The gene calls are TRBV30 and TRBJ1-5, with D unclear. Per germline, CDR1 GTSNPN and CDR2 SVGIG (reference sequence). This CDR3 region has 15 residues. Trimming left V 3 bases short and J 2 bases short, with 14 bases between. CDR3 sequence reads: CAWSLVLGGNQPQHF. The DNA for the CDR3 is TGTGCCTGGAGCCTCGTACTCGGTGGCAATCAGCCCCAGCATTTT.

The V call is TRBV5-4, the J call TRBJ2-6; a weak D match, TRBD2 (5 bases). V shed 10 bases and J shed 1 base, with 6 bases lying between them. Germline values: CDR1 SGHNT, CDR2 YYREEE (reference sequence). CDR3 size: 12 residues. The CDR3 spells CAAGSGANVLTF. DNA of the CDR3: TGTGCCGCGGGTTCTGGGGCCAACGTCCTGACTTTC.